This is a list of T cell receptor beta chains from one sample in a study of T-cell memory formation after mild COVID-19. TCRdb re-analysed the 5' RACE reads in MiXCR, keeping a single row per CDR3 protein. The sample has 400,000 or so distinct CDR3 sequences; around 18% are singletons. What was sequenced was PBMCs or a T cell subset sorted from them (not recorded which). The receptors shown here come from an adult woman who had mild COVID-19 (a few samples of this study predate the infection). Cell type and time point are not known. CDR3s include the opening cysteine and the closing phenylalanine or tryptophan. The order of the fields is V gene, clone size, D gene, J gene, CDR3 protein, CDR3 DNA. D genes are given only for firm matches. The size field is filled for only some rows; it gives once, few, many or a size class.

V: TRBV5-1; size: few; D: .; J: TRBJ2-7; CDR3: CASSLLAGDDEQYF; DNA: TGCGCCAGCAGCTTGTTAGCAGGGGACGACGAGCAGTACTTC
V: TRBV14; size: .; D: TRBD1; J: TRBJ1-4; CDR3: CASSQPQGHALEKLFF; DNA: TGTGCCAGCAGCCAACCACAGGGGCATGCTCTCGAAAAACTGTTTTTT
V: TRBV24-1; size: few; D: .; J: TRBJ2-7; CDR3: CATSDGSGDF; DNA: TGTGCCACCAGTGACGGGTCGGGGGACTTC
V: TRBV4-3; size: few; D: .; J: TRBJ2-1; CDR3: CASSQNKFSGEQFF; DNA: TGCGCCAGCAGCCAGAACAAGTTCTCGGGTGAGCAGTTCTTC
V: TRBV6-5; size: .; D: TRBD1; J: TRBJ1-2; CDR3: CASSYTGQGAYGYTF; DNA: TGTGCCAGCAGTTACACCGGACAGGGTGCCTATGGCTACACCTTC
V: TRBV12-3/TRBV12-4; size: .; D: TRBD1; J: TRBJ1-1; CDR3: CASSSGQGLAFF; DNA: TGTGCCAGCAGTTCCGGACAGGGATTAGCTTTCTTT
V: TRBV5-1; size: .; D: TRBD1; J: TRBJ2-3; CDR3: CASRGGQGVDTQYF; DNA: TGCGCCAGCAGAGGAGGACAGGGAGTGGATACGCAGTATTTT
V: TRBV3-1; size: .; D: TRBD2; J: TRBJ2-3; CDR3: CASSQDPAVSGRQPGTDTQYF; DNA: TGTGCCAGCAGCCAAGATCCCGCGGTTAGCGGGAGGCAGCCAGGCACAGATACGCAGTATTTT
V: TRBV25-1; size: few; D: .; J: TRBJ2-4; CDR3: CASRQAGAKNIQYF; DNA: TGTGCCAGCAGACAGGCCGGGGCCAAAAACATTCAGTACTTC
V: TRBV20-1; size: few; D: TRBD1; J: TRBJ2-2; CDR3: CSAEGTGYGELFF; DNA: TGCAGTGCAGAGGGGACAGGGTACGGGGAGCTGTTTTTT
V: TRBV4-3; size: .; D: TRBD2; J: TRBJ2-1; CDR3: CASSQDPLAGVYEQFF; DNA: TGCGCCAGCAGCCAAGATCCACTAGCGGGAGTTTATGAGCAGTTCTTC
V: TRBV5-1; size: .; D: TRBD2; J: TRBJ2-5; CDR3: CASSLGLAVQETQYF; DNA: TGCGCCAGCAGCTTAGGACTAGCGGTCCAAGAGACCCAGTACTTC
V: TRBV7-9; size: few; D: .; J: TRBJ2-2; CDR3: CASSILTNTGELFF; DNA: TGTGCCAGCAGCATTCTTACGAACACCGGGGAGCTGTTTTTT
V: TRBV6-5; size: many; D: TRBD1; J: TRBJ2-7; CDR3: CASSYGTGTGTSEQYF; DNA: TGTGCCAGCAGTTACGGAACCGGGACAGGGACCTCCGAGCAGTACTTC
V: TRBV4-3; size: few; D: .; J: TRBJ2-3; CDR3: CASSQVSSDTQYF; DNA: TGCGCCAGCAGCCAAGTGTCATCAGATACGCAGTATTTT
V: TRBV12-3/TRBV12-4; size: few; D: .; J: TRBJ2-5; CDR3: CASSYPLSRRLETQYF; DNA: TGTGCCAGCAGTTACCCTCTGTCTAGGCGGCTAGAGACCCAGTACTTC
V: TRBV7-2; size: few; D: .; J: TRBJ2-2; CDR3: CASSPYNTGELFF; DNA: TGTGCCAGCAGCCCCTACAACACCGGGGAGCTGTTTTTT
V: TRBV4-3; size: few; D: .; J: TRBJ1-1; CDR3: CASSQDRGATEAFF; DNA: TGCGCCAGCAGCCAAGATCGAGGCGCCACTGAAGCTTTCTTT
V: TRBV6-5; size: .; D: .; J: TRBJ2-7; CDR3: CATGPLDHEQYF; DNA: TGTGCCACGGGCCCCTTGGACCACGAGCAGTACTTC
V: TRBV5-1; size: .; D: .; J: TRBJ2-3; CDR3: CASSLVVVSTDTQYF; DNA: TGCGCCAGCAGCTTGGTAGTCGTGAGCACAGATACGCAGTATTTT
V: TRBV6-2/TRBV6-3; size: few; D: .; J: TRBJ2-5; CDR3: CASSYIGGGQETQYF; DNA: TGTGCCAGCAGTTACATAGGGGGTGGGCAAGAGACCCAGTACTTC
V: TRBV9; size: .; D: .; J: TRBJ2-1; CDR3: CASSVGDGNNEQFF; DNA: TGTGCCAGCAGCGTAGGGGATGGAAACAATGAGCAGTTCTTC
V: TRBV7-2; size: .; D: TRBD2; J: TRBJ2-5; CDR3: CASSILLAEGGTQYF; DNA: TGTGCCAGCAGCATCCTACTAGCGGAAGGTGGGACCCAGTACTTC
V: TRBV25-1; size: .; D: .; J: TRBJ2-3; CDR3: CASTQAIPDTQYF; DNA: TGTGCCAGCACCCAGGCCATTCCAGATACGCAGTATTTT